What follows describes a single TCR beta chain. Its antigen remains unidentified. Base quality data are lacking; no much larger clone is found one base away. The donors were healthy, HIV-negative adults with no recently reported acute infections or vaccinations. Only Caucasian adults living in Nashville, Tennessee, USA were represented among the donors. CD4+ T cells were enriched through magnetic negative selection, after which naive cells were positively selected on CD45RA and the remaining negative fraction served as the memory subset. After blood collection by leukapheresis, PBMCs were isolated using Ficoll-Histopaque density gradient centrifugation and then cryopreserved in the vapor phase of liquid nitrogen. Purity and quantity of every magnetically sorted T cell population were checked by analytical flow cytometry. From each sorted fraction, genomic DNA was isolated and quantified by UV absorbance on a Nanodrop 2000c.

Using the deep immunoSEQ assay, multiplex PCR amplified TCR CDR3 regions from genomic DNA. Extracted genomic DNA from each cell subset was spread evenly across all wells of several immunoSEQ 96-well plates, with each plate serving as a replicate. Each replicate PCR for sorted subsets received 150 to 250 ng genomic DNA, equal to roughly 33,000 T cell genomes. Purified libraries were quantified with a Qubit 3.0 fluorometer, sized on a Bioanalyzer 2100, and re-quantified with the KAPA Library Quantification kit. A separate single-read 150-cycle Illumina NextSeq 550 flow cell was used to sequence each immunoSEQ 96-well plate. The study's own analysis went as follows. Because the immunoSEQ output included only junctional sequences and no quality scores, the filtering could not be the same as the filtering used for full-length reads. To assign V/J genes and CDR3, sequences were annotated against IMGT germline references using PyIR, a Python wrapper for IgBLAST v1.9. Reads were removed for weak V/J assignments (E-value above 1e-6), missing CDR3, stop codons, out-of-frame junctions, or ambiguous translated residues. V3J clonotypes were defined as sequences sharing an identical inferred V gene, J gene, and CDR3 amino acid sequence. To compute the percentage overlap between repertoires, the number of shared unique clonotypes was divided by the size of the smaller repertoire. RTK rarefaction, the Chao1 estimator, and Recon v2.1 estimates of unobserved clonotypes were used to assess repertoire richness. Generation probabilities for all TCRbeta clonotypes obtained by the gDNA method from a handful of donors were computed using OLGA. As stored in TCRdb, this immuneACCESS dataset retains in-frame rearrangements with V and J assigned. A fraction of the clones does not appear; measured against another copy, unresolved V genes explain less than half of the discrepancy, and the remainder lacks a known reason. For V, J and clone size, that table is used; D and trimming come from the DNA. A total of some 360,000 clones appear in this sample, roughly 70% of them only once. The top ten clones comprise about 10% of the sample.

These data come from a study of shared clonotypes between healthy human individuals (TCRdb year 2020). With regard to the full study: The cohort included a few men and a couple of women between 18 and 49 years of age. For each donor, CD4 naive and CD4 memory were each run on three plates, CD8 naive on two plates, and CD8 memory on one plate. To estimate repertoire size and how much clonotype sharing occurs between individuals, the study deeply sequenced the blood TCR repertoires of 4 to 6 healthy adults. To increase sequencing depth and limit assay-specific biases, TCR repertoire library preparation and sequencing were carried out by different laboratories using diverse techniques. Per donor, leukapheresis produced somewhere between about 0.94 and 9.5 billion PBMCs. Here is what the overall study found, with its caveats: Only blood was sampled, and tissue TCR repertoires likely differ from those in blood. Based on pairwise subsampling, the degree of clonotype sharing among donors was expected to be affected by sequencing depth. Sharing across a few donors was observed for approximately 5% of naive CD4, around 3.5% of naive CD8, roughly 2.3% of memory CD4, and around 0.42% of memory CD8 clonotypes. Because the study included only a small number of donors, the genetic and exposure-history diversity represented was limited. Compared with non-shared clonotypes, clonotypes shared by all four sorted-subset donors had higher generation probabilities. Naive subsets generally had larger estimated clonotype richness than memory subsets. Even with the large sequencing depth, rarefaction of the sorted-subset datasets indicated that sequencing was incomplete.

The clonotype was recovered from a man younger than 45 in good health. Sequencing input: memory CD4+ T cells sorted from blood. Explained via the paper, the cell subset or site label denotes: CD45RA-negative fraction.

The CDR3 loop reads CASSFAAVSNQPQHF. The nucleotides read TGTGCCAGCAGTTTTGCCGCTGTTAGCAATCAGCCCCAGCATTTT. In this chain, TRBV27 is recombined with TRBJ1-5; the D gene cannot be resolved reliably. At the junction V is shortened by 3 bases and J by 0 bases, with 9 bases in between. The germline V gene encodes CDR1 MNHEY and CDR2 SMNVEV (reference sequence). Including cysteine and phenylalanine, the CDR3 has 15 amino acids. The CDR3 DNA has 45 bases and is translated from base 1.